The 24 T cell receptor beta chains reported below all come from one sample, sequenced in a study of blood T cells in healthy people across ages. A J-beta primer mix and a sample-barcoded 5' primer were used in a second PCR of about 7 to 12 cycles. TCRdb used MiXCR to reprocess the 5' RACE reads, holding one entry per CDR3 protein. The sample yields roughly 1,700,000 distinct CDR3 sequences, roughly 30% seen once. Material for sequencing was blood. Receptors originate from a woman aged 25 to 39 in good health.

There are many counts of this clonotype. J is TRBJ2-7 and V is TRBV6-6; D unclear. The CDR3 runs 14 residues. Per the germline V gene, CDR1 is MNHNY and CDR2 is SVGAGI (reference sequence). V dropped 4 bases and J dropped 2 bases, with 12 bases sitting between them. The CDR3 coding sequence is TGTGCCAGCAGTTCCCCGGACGGAACCTACGAGCAGTACTTC. This gives the protein CASSSPDGTYEQYF.

This clonotype was seen many times. The chain employs TRBV12-3 or TRBV12-4 and TRBJ2-3; TRBD1 might be the D (6 bases). Between the trimmed V and J ends, which lost 8 bases and 6 bases, there was a span of 12 bases. CDR3 length: 12 residues. The CDR3 here is CASGPTGDTQYF. CDR3 sequence (DNA): TGTGCCAGCGGACCAACAGGGGATACGCAGTATTTT.

In the case of this clonotype: A much larger clone lies one base from this, so it may be a read error. The rearrangement uses TRBV12-3 or TRBV12-4 and TRBJ2-3; D not certain. The CDR3 runs 12 residues. The DNA of the CDR3 is TGTGCCGGCAGATACACGGCAGATACGCAGTATTTT. Residues: CAGRYTADTQYF.

This clonotype came up a few times. The genes are TRBV9 and TRBJ2-1; 8 nucleotides align to TRBD1. Per the germline V gene, CDR1 is SGDLS and CDR2 is YYNGEE. There are 16 residues in the CDR3. The V and J ends lost 3 bases and 9 bases, in that order; junction bases with no gene match: 14. The DNA for the CDR3 is TGTGCCAGCAGCGAGAAAGACAGGGGCTCTCGGGGTGAGCAGTTCTTC. Translation: CASSEKDRGSRGEQFF.

This clonotype was seen a handful of times. The V gene is TRBV7-9, the J gene TRBJ2-5, with 8 nucleotides matching TRBD1. Germline V gives CDR1 SEHNR, CDR2 FQNEAQ (reference sequence). The CDR3 is 17 residues long. V shed 5 bases, J shed 1 base, and the junction held 12 bases outside the gene matches. The DNA of the CDR3 is TGTGCCAGCAGCCCCCATACTGGACAGGGAGGCCAAGAGACCCAGTACTTC. Protein sequence: CASSPHTGQGGQETQYF.

The chain combines TRBV28 with TRBJ2-1; no clear D. The CDR3 runs 12 residues. Per the germline V gene, CDR1 is MDHEN and CDR2 is SYDVKM. Trimming shortened V by 4 bases and J by 8 bases, and 9 bases separated the two germline ends. CDR3 residues: CASSSSSYEQFF. The CDR3 region has the DNA TGTGCCAGCAGTTCCTCAAGCTATGAGCAGTTCTTC.

This clonotype was seen a handful of times. The chain combines TRBV20-1 with TRBJ2-5; TRBD2 agrees at 9 bases. The length of the CDR3 is 16 residues. With V trimmed by 5 bases and J by 1 base, 11 bases remained unmatched. In germline, CDR1 is DFQATT, CDR2 SNEGSKA (reference sequence). CDR3 sequence reads: CSAPPKAGGFQETQYF. The CDR3, as DNA: TGCAGTGCTCCCCCTAAAGCGGGGGGATTCCAAGAGACCCAGTACTTC.

This clonotype was detected a few times. V and J are TRBV7-3 and TRBJ2-7; perhaps TRBD2 as D (5 bases). The closer fit of TRBJ2-4 to the DNA end suggests the J call may be wrong. The CDR3 spans 12 residues. Germline V CDR1 and CDR2: SGHTA, FQGTGA. The CDR3 spells CASSEGKGIQYF. Here the CDR3 DNA reads TGTGCCAGCAGCGAGGGAAAGGGCATTCAGTACTTC.

V and J are TRBV2 and TRBJ2-7; D is possibly TRBD2 (5 bases). The V gene's germline CDR1 is SNHLY and CDR2 FYNNEI. V lost 7 bases and J lost 3, with 19 bases in between. The CDR3 sequence is 15 residues long. The CDR3 nucleotides are TGTGCCAGCACCGACGGACTGGTGGGTAGCTACGAGCAGTACTTC. Its protein is CASTDGLVGSYEQYF.

In its sample, this clonotype was seen many times. The V gene is TRBV29-1, the J gene TRBJ2-3, with a weak D call TRBD2 (5 bases). The CDR3 extends over 14 amino acids. Trimming left V 3 bases short and J 0 bases short, with 10 bases between. Germline lookup yields CDR1 SQVTM and CDR2 ANQGSEA. The CDR3 sequence is CSVDEGLSTDTQYF. The CDR3 DNA sequence: TGCAGCGTTGATGAGGGTCTCAGCACAGATACGCAGTATTTT.

This clonotype was found many times. The chain links TRBV9 to TRBJ2-7, with D perhaps TRBD2 (6 bases). The CDR3 covers 16 residues. Germline V gene data show CDR1 as SGDLS and CDR2 as YYNGEE. The V end was cut by 4 bases, the J end by 2 bases, with 19 bases between. CDR3 bases: TGTGCCAGCAGCCCCGGCGGCGCGGGATGGACCTACGAGCAGTACTTC. It translates to CASSPGGAGWTYEQYF.

V gene TRBV9 combines with J gene TRBJ2-5, with 8 bases aligning to TRBD2. CDR3 length: 14 amino acids. Unmatched junction bases numbered 5, after V lost 0 bases and J lost 7 bases. CDR1 is SGDLS and CDR2 is YYNGEE in the germline V gene. The CDR3 coding sequence is TGTGCCAGCAGCGTAGGAGCGGGAGTGGGGACCCAGTACTTC. It translates to CASSVGAGVGTQYF.

The CDR3 is CASSQANLEAFF. The CDR3 nucleotides are TGTGCCAGCAGCCAAGCTAACCTTGAAGCTTTCTTT. The J gene is TRBJ1-1, the V gene TRBV3-1, with unresolved D. The CDR3 is 12 amino acids. V was clipped by 1 base and J by 7 bases, with 7 bases between them. CDR1 LGHDT and CDR2 YNNKEL come from the germline V gene (reference sequence).

This clonotype was observed many times. The V call is TRBV5-4, the J call TRBJ2-7; D perhaps matches TRBD2 (5 bases). V was shortened by 3 bases and J by 0 bases, with 10 bases between the two germline ends. Germline loops: CDR1 SGHNT, CDR2 YYREEE (reference sequence). The CDR3 extends over 14 amino acids. CDR3 protein: CASSSYSVSYEQYF. In nucleotides, the CDR3 is TGTGCCAGCAGCTCTTATAGCGTCTCCTACGAGCAGTACTTC.

This clonotype came up many times. The V call is TRBV7-2, the J call TRBJ2-7; TRBD2 matches at 13 bases. V lost 4 bases, J lost 10 bases, and 10 bases stayed unmatched. The CDR3 sequence is 15 residues long. Looked up from germline, CDR1 is SGHTA and CDR2 is FQGNSA. The CDR3 here is CASSYPGLAGSHQYF. CDR3 nucleotides: TGTGCCAGCAGCTACCCGGGACTAGCGGGAAGCCATCAGTACTTC.

The chain employs TRBV6-1 and TRBJ2-1, with D maybe TRBD2 (6 bases). The germline V gene has CDR1 MNHNS and CDR2 SASEGT. The V end was cut by 2 bases, the J end by 13 bases, with 21 bases between. The CDR3 is 15 residues long. The CDR3 DNA sequence: TGTGCCAGCAGTGAAATCGCTCGAGGTCGGGACTCACAGTTCTTC. It is translated as CASSEIARGRDSQFF.

For this clonotype: Being one base from a much bigger clone, this may be a read error. In this CDR3 the conserved last residue, phenylalanine or tryptophan, is missing, so a read error is likely. The V gene is TRBV29-1, the J gene TRBJ2-3; D not resolved. The V and J ends lost 3 bases and 1 base respectively, with 5 bases between them. Germline assignment: CDR1 SQVTM and CDR2 ANQGSEA. This CDR3 region has 12 residues. This CDR3 is CSVETGTDTQYC. In DNA form, the CDR3 reads TGCAGCGTTGAGACTGGCACAGATACGCAGTATTGT.

This clonotype was counted ten times or more. The genes are TRBV20-1 and TRBJ2-3, with TRBD2 matching 9 bases. CDR1 is DFQATT, CDR2 SNEGSKA, per germline (reference sequence). Trimming removed 6 bases from V and 4 bases from J; junction bases left unmatched: 11. CDR3 length: 15 amino acids. The CDR3 loop reads CSARLSGRAADTQYF. DNA of the CDR3: TGCAGTGCCCGGCTTAGCGGGAGAGCCGCAGATACGCAGTATTTT.

This clonotype was seen a handful of times. V and J are TRBV7-9 and TRBJ2-7, with D perhaps being TRBD1 or TRBD2 (5 bases each). The V end was cut by 3 bases, the J end by 6 bases, with 9 bases between. From germline, CDR1 is SEHNR and CDR2 FQNEAQ (reference sequence). The length of the CDR3 is 12 residues. Written as DNA, the CDR3 is TGTGCCAGCAGCTTGGGACCCGCCGAGCAGTACTTC. Translating it yields CASSLGPAEQYF.

The J gene is TRBJ1-1, the V gene TRBV12-3 or TRBV12-4; D ambiguous. This CDR3 is 12 amino acids long. Trimming removed 2 bases at V and 11 bases at J, with 12 bases between. The CDR3 is CASSLTPGVAFF. The CDR3 coding sequence is TGTGCCAGCAGTTTAACGCCAGGTGTGGCTTTCTTT.

The genes are TRBV12-3 or TRBV12-4 and TRBJ1-2, with D possibly TRBD1 on 5 matching bases. This CDR3 region has 12 residues. V lost 9 bases and J 4 bases, leaving 12 bases between the germline ends. The DNA of the CDR3 is TGTGCCAGTCTAGGGGCGATCTATGGCTACACCTTC. It specifies CASLGAIYGYTF.

This clonotype was counted between two and nine times. The gene calls are TRBV13 and TRBJ2-1; 7 nucleotides align to TRBD2. J gave up 1 base and V 3 bases, and 6 bases lay outside the gene matches. This CDR3 has 16 residues. CDR1 and CDR2 from the germline V gene are PRHDT and FYEKMQ (reference sequence). The CDR3 bases are TGTGCCAGCAGCTTTATGGCGGGAGCGTCCTACAATGAGCAGTTCTTC. Translation gives CASSFMAGASYNEQFF.

This clonotype was detected many times. The rearrangement joins TRBV7-9 to TRBJ2-1, with 9 bases identical to TRBD2. Losses at the gene ends were 3 bases for V and 0 bases for J; bases not matched to a gene: 12. This CDR3 contains 19 residues. Germline CDR1 reads SEHNR; CDR2 reads FQNEAQ (reference sequence). For the CDR3, the DNA is TGTGCCAGCAGCTTCGTCTTTAGCGGGGGATGGGGCTCCTACAATGAGCAGTTCTTC. Translation gives CASSFVFSGGWGSYNEQFF. Full variable domain (remainder filled in from reference TRBV7-9 and TRBJ2-1): DTGVSQNPRHKITKRGQNVTFRCDPISEHNRLYWYRQTLGQGPEFLTYFQNEAQLEKSRLLSDRFSAERPKGSFSTLEIQRTEQGDSAMYLCASSFVFSGGWGSYNEQFFGPGTRLTVL.

In its sample, this clonotype was seen many times. This sequence joins TRBV29-1 and TRBJ1-2; perhaps TRBD1 as D (5 bases). Trimming took 6 bases from V and 5 from J, leaving 10 bases between them. This CDR3 has 11 residues. Germline V lookup: CDR1 SQVTM, CDR2 ANQGSEA. The CDR3, as DNA: TGCAGCGTCCCCCGGGGGTATGGCTACACCTTC. This sequence encodes CSVPRGYGYTF.